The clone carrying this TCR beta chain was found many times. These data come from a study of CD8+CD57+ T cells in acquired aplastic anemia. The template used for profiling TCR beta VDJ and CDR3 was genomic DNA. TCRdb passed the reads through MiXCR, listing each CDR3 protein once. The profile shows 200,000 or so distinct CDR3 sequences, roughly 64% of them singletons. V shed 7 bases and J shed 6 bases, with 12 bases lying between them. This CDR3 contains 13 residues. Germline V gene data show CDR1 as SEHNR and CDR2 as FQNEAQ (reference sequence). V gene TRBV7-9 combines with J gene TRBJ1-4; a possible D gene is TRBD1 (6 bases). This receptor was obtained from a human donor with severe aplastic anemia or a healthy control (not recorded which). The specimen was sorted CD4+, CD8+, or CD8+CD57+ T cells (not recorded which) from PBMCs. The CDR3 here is CASKGVWDEKLFF. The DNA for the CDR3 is TGTGCCAGCAAGGGGGTTTGGGATGAAAAACTGTTTTTT. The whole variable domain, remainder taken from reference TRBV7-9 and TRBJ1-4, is DTGVSQNPRHKITKRGQNVTFRCDPISEHNRLYWYRQTLGQGPEFLTYFQNEAQLEKSRLLSDRFSAERPKGSFSTLEIQRTEQGDSAMYLCASKGVWDEKLFFGSGTQLSVL.